What follows are 11 T cell receptor beta chains derived from one specimen sequenced in a study of somatic mutations in cytotoxic T cells in rheumatoid arthritis. The assay was immunoSEQ multiplex PCR, and TCRdb's table has in-frame clones only and misses some. The repertoire includes 15,000 or so clones, roughly 72% of them detected once, and 25% to 30% sits in the top ten. Sequenced material: CD8+ T cells sorted from blood. All receptors derive from an adult with rheumatoid arthritis.

This chain links TRBV9 with TRBJ2-7; TRBD1 aligns across 8 bases. This CDR3 is 16 amino acids long. Losses at the gene ends were 3 bases for V and 5 bases for J; bases not matched to a gene: 13. Germline CDR1 and CDR2: SGDLS and YYNGEE. The CDR3 here is CASSGWAQGAFNEQYF. The CDR3 DNA sequence: TGTGCCAGCAGCGGATGGGCGCAGGGGGCTTTTAACGAGCAGTACTTC. Full variable domain (outside the CDR3, taken from reference TRBV9 and TRBJ2-7): DSGVTQTPKHLITATGQRVTLRCSPRSGDLSVYWYQQSLDQGLQFLIQYYNGEERAKGNILERFSAQQFPDLHSELNLSSLELGDSALYFCASSGWAQGAFNEQYFGPGTRLTVT.

J is TRBJ2-2 and V is TRBV5-8, with a weak D call TRBD1 (5 bases). V lost 2 bases to trimming and J lost 6 bases, with 14 bases between them. Germline CDR1 SGHTS, CDR2 YDEGEE. This CDR3 is 15 amino acids long. The CDR3 DNA sequence: TGTGCCAGCAGCTTCCTCTCGTCAGGGCCCGGGGAGCTGTTTTTT. Amino acids: CASSFLSSGPGELFF. The full variable domain, in which reference TRBV5-8 and TRBJ2-2 provide the parts outside the CDR3, is EAGVTQSPTHLIKTRGQQATLRCSPISGHTSVYWYQQALGLGLQFLLWYDEGEERNRGNFPPRFSGRQFPNYSSELNVNALELEDSALYLCASSFLSSGPGELFFGEGSRLTVL.

J is TRBJ1-1 and V is TRBV15, with TRBD1 as a possible D gene (5 bases). CDR1 and CDR2 from the germline V gene are LNHNV and YYDKDF (reference sequence). The CDR3 spans 15 residues. V was cut by 0 bases and J by 6 bases, with 14 bases left in between. This CDR3 reads CATSRDRAQGAEAFF. The CDR3 DNA reads as TGTGCCACCAGCAGAGATCGGGCGCAGGGCGCTGAAGCTTTCTTT. The full variable domain, rest sourced from reference TRBV15 and TRBJ1-1, is DAMVIQNPRYQVTQFGKPVTLSCSQTLNHNVMYWYQQKSSQAPKLLFHYYDKDFNNEADTPDNFQSRRPNTSFCFLDIRSPGLGDTAMYLCATSRDRAQGAEAFFGQGTRLTVV.

The chain links TRBV6-1 to TRBJ2-3; the D gene is possibly TRBD2 (6 bases). The CDR3 contains 16 residues. V was cut by 1 base and J by 3 bases, with 14 bases left in between. The germline V gene has CDR1 MNHNS and CDR2 SASEGT. In nucleotides, the CDR3 is TGTGCCAGCAGTGAAGAGGAGGGGAAGGGGACAGATACGCAGTATTTT. This sequence encodes CASSEEEGKGTDTQYF.

This clone came up once. This chain links TRBV6-5 with TRBJ2-3; D assignment may be TRBD1 or TRBD2 (6 bases each). Per germline, CDR1 MNHEY and CDR2 SVGAGI. The CDR3 runs to 14 residues. Trimming pared 2 bases from V and 2 bases from J, leaving 8 bases between. The CDR3 sequence is CASSYGGPTDTQYF. CDR3 in DNA: TGTGCCAGCAGTTACGGGGGGCCCACAGATACGCAGTATTTT.

There are a few counts of this clone. J is TRBJ1-1 and V is TRBV18; maybe TRBD1 (6 bases). Germline V gene lookup returns CDR1 KGHSH and CDR2 LQKENI. The CDR3 totals 15 residues. V gave up 4 bases and J gave up 2 bases, with 14 bases separating them. The CDR3 is CASSLKQGENTEAFF. CDR3 bases: TGTGCCAGCTCACTGAAACAGGGAGAAAACACTGAAGCTTTCTTT.

V usage is TRBV7-9 and J usage is TRBJ1-2; D unresolved. V shed 6 bases and J shed 0 bases, with 20 bases lying between them. The CDR3 consists of 17 residues. Germline CDR1 reads SEHNR; CDR2 reads FQNEAQ (reference sequence). CDR3 DNA sequence: TGTGCCAGCAGTAGAAGTGGCAGGCAAAAATCTAACTATGGCTACACCTTC. Protein product: CASSRSGRQKSNYGYTF.

This chain joins TRBV4-1 and TRBJ2-5; D perhaps matches TRBD2 (5 bases). CDR3 length equals 14 residues. Deletions cut 0 bases from V and 11 bases from J, with 16 bases between. Germline V lookup: CDR1 MGHRA, CDR2 YSYEKL. This CDR3 reads CASSQEGGPFEQYF. The CDR3 nucleotides are TGCGCCAGCAGCCAAGAGGGCGGGCCTTTTGAGCAGTACTTC.

The chain uses TRBV9 and TRBJ1-2; D may be TRBD1 (5 bases). Trimming took off 4 bases at V and 4 bases at J, with 11 bases between the two ends. The CDR3 has 13 amino acids. The germline CDR1 and CDR2 sequences are SGDLS and YYNGEE. The DNA of the CDR3 is TGTGCCAGCAGCCCCATTGGGGGCTATGGCTACACCTTC. Its protein product is CASSPIGGYGYTF.

This chain connects TRBV5-5 to TRBJ2-2, with D perhaps being TRBD1 or TRBD2 (6 bases each). The CDR3 is 18 amino acids. The V gene's germline CDR1 is SGHKS and CDR2 YYEKEE (reference sequence). The V end was cut by 3 bases, the J end by 6 bases, with 24 bases between. CDR3 nucleotide sequence: TGTGCCAGCAGCTGGCGTGAGGTGACGGGGGCGAGGCCCGGGGAGCTGTTTTTT. Translated: CASSWREVTGARPGELFF.

This clone was detected a few times. This chain joins TRBV7-9 and TRBJ1-3; unclear D gene. The CDR3 sequence is 13 residues long. In germline, CDR1 is SEHNR, CDR2 FQNEAQ (reference sequence). V was clipped by 4 bases and J by 5 bases, with 9 bases between them. As DNA, the CDR3 is TGTGCCAGCAGCTCTGGTCCTCGAAACACCATATATTTT. This encodes CASSSGPRNTIYF.